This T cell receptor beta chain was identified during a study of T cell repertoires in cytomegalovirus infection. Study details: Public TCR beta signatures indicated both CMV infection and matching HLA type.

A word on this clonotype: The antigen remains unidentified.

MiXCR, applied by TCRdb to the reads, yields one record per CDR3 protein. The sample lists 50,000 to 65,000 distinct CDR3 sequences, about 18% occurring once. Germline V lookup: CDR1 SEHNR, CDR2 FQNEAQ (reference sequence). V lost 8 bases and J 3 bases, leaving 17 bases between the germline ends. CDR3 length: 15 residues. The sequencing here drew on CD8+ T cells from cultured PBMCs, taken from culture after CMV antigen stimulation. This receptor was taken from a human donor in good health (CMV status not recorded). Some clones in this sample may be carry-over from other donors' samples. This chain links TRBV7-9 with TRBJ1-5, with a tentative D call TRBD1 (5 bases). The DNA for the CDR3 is TGTGCCAGCGTGAGGGGCGGGGGTCCCAATCAGCCCCAGCATTTT. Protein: CASVRGGGPNQPQHF.